Shown below are 13 T cell receptor beta chains from a single sample sequenced in a study of monozygotic twins with inflammatory bowel disease. TCRdb reanalyzed the 5' RACE reads and collapses them to one entry per CDR3 protein, without DNA. This repertoire comprises some 300,000 distinct CDR3 sequences; its ten largest clones make up approximately 5.4%. Specimen: blood. Source of these receptors: a human donor with ulcerative colitis or Crohn's disease, or a healthy co-twin of an affected twin (not recorded which).

The chain uses TRBV5-4 and TRBJ2-2. The CDR3 runs 12 residues. Germline V CDR1 and CDR2: SGHNT, YYREEE (reference sequence). The CDR3 spells CASSLKVGELFF.

The rearrangement joins TRBV5-1 to TRBJ2-3; the D gene TCRdb calls, TRBD2, cannot be checked with no DNA. Germline V gives CDR1 SGHRS, CDR2 YFSETQ. The CDR3 sequence is 14 residues long. The CDR3 here is CASSHTRSTDTQYF.

The chain carries TRBV6-4 and TRBJ2-7. Germline assignment: CDR1 MRHNA and CDR2 SNTAGT. CDR3 length: 14 amino acids. Here the CDR3 reads CASSPTSGSGEQYF.

The gene calls are TRBV15 and TRBJ2-1. Germline CDR1 LNHNV, CDR2 YYDKDF (reference sequence). CDR3 length equals 15 residues. This CDR3 is CATSRAALSYNEQFF.

CDR3 amino acids: CASRGAAAKNIQYF. This chain uses TRBV7-2 with TRBJ2-4; lacking DNA, the TRBD1 call made by TCRdb goes unchecked. CDR3 length equals 14 residues. Germline V gene sequence: CDR1 SGHTA, CDR2 FQGNSA.

The rearrangement links TRBV11-2 to TRBJ2-1; there is no DNA to check the TCRdb D call of TRBD2. The CDR3 consists of 16 residues. Germline V gives CDR1 SGHAT, CDR2 FQNNGV. CDR3 amino acids: CASSNQGGTRNNEQFF.

The chain uses TRBV15 and TRBJ1-5. The germline V gene has CDR1 LNHNV and CDR2 YYDKDF (reference sequence). This CDR3 comprises 15 residues. CDR3 region: CATSRSPGLNQPQHF.

The rearrangement joins TRBV12-3 or TRBV12-4 to TRBJ2-5; TCRdb reports TRBD2, a call that lacks DNA to check it against. The CDR3 has 13 residues. CDR3 protein: CASSPDWQETQYF.

This chain links TRBV5-1 with TRBJ2-3; TCRdb calls TRBD2, which cannot be checked without DNA. This CDR3 has 13 residues. In germline, CDR1 is SGHRS, CDR2 YFSETQ. This CDR3 is CASYRDSTDTQYF.

V gene TRBV29-1 combines with J gene TRBJ2-1; TCRdb's assignment of TRBD1 cannot be checked, as there is no DNA. The CDR3 extends over 14 amino acids. Looked up from germline, CDR1 is SQVTM and CDR2 is ANQGSEA. CDR3 sequence reads: CSVERDRGLDEQFF.

The rearrangement uses TRBV2 and TRBJ2-7. Germline lookup yields CDR1 SNHLY and CDR2 FYNNEI. The CDR3 consists of 12 residues. The CDR3 here is CASSARLQEQYF.

The V call is TRBV20-1, the J call TRBJ2-1; the D gene TCRdb calls, TRBD2, cannot be checked with no DNA. CDR1 DFQATT and CDR2 SNEGSKA come from the germline V gene (reference sequence). The CDR3 extends over 14 amino acids. The CDR3 reads CSAPLAGGRNEQFF.

The chain is built from TRBV15 and TRBJ2-6; TCRdb's assignment of TRBD1 cannot be checked, as there is no DNA. The CDR3 length is 18 residues. Germline CDR1 is LNHNV and CDR2 is YYDKDF (reference sequence). The CDR3 sequence is CATSRVRGRTSGANVLTF.